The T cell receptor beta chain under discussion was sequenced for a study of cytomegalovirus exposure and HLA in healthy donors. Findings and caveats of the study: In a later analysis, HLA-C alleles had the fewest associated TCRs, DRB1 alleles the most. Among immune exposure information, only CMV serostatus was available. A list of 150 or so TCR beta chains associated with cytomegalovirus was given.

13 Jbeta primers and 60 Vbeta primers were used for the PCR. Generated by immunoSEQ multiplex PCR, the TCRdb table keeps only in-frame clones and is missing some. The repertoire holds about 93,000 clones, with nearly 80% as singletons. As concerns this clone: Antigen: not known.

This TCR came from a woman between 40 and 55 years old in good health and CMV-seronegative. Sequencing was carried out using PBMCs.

The CDR3: CAWSGSGRISYNEQFF. CDR3 nucleotide sequence: TGTGCCTGGAGCGGTAGCGGGAGGATCTCCTACAATGAGCAGTTCTTC. This chain joins TRBV30 and TRBJ2-1; 10 positions agree with TRBD2. The germline gives CDR1 GTSNPN, CDR2 SVGIG (reference sequence). The CDR3 contains 16 residues. V was pared by 3 bases and J by 0 bases, with 5 bases of the junction left unmatched.